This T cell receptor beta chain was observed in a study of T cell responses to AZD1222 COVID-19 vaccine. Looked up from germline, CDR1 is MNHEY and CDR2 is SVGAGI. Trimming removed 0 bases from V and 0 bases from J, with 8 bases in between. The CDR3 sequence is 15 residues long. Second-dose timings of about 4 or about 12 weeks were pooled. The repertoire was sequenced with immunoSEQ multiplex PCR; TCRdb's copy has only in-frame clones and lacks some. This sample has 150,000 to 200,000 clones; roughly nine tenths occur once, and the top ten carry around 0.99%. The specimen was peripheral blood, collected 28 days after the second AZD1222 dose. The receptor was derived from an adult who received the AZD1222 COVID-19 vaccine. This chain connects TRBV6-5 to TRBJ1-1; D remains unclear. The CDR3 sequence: CASSYSRLMNTEAFF. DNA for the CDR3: TGTGCCAGCAGTTACTCGCGGCTGATGAACACTGAAGCTTTCTTT.